Listed here is a single T cell receptor (beta chain). Germline assignment: CDR1 SEHNR and CDR2 FQNEAQ (reference sequence). This CDR3 has 19 residues. The J segment lost 6 bases and the V segment lost 1 base, leaving 13 bases of the junction unmatched. The sample originates from a study of shared T cell receptors in the human thymus. Here immunoSEQ multiplex PCR was the method, and the copy in TCRdb shows in-frame clones only, minus some. This table holds about 610,000 clones, 70% to 90% found once. These data also featured in a second study, about human thymus T cells. That study adds: Thymus pieces cut out during corrective heart surgery were the tissue that was used. Thymic and blood repertoires seemed to favor certain V and J genes. Related studies noted strongly shared thymic repertoires across unrelated people.

The sequenced sample consisted of thymocytes. The chain is built from TRBV7-9 and TRBJ2-2, with 11 bases lining up with TRBD1. The TCR was taken from a boy younger than two with a congenital heart defect. In DNA form, the CDR3 reads TGTGCCAGCAGCTTAGTACGAGAGGCGGGACAGGGGGATTCCGGGGAGCTGTTTTTT. It encodes CASSLVREAGQGDSGELFF.